This is a list of T cell receptor beta chains from one sample in a study of early T cells in non-severe SARS-CoV-2 infection. From the 5' RACE reads, TCRdb called clonotypes with MiXCR, one entry per CDR3 protein. This table holds 98,000 or so distinct CDR3 sequences, roughly an eighth found once. The sample comprised whole blood. The receptors come from an adult who was a healthcare worker with PCR-confirmed SARS-CoV-2 infection or an uninfected control (not recorded which). The CDR3 runs from the conserved cysteine through the conserved F or W. Clone size is stated in some rows and not others, as once, few, many or a class when expanded.

V: TRBV15
size: .
CDR3: CATSRDKGDTEAFF

V: TRBV10-3
size: many
CDR3: CAISKGGGYTEAFF

V: TRBV18
size: .
CDR3: CASSPKDDQETQYF

V: TRBV15
size: few
CDR3: CATSRVGWGDAGNTIYF

V: TRBV11-2
size: once
CDR3: CASSLSGPLEQYF

V: TRBV28
size: many
CDR3: CASRKGGPPNTEAFF

V: TRBV12-3/TRBV12-4
size: .
CDR3: CASSPGGGHGYTF

V: TRBV12-5
size: many
CDR3: CASGNLLLYNEQFF

V: TRBV5-5
size: many
CDR3: CASSRMRETNYGYTF

V: TRBV20-1
size: few
CDR3: CSARRLADDTDTQYF

V: TRBV7-6
size: many
CDR3: CASSRSGGSEQFF

V: TRBV6-5
size: many
CDR3: CASSYDRDSYEQYF

V: TRBV11-2
size: .
CDR3: CASSLGLVNEQFF

V: TRBV20-1
size: few
CDR3: CSARTSAYNEQFF

V: TRBV7-3
size: few
CDR3: CASSALVETDTQYF

V: TRBV7-9
size: few
CDR3: CASSSRTSYNVLTF

V: TRBV12-5
size: many
CDR3: CASGLGREPNTGELFF

V: TRBV7-6
size: many
CDR3: CASSPIPSGANTGELFF

V: TRBV12-3/TRBV12-4
size: many
CDR3: CASSPSSGRPSSYEQYF

V: TRBV11-2
size: few
CDR3: CASSPIQGSYGYTF

V: TRBV20-1
size: many
CDR3: CSAPWRGGTPVW

V: TRBV20-1
size: .
CDR3: CSARDLQNYNSPPHF

V: TRBV5-1
size: .
CDR3: CASSLTGTLSGNTIYF

V: TRBV6-5
size: few
CDR3: CASTNAREQYF

V: TRBV5-1
size: once
CDR3: CASTPTAGVPNNEQFF

V: TRBV13
size: many
CDR3: CASSGKGLSYNEQFF

V: TRBV4-2
size: .
CDR3: CASSQDRGGTSYNEQFF

V: TRBV20-1
size: few
CDR3: CSARGVSSGRAGETQYF

V: TRBV5-5
size: many
CDR3: CASSPLGTGNGGELFF

V: TRBV28
size: .
CDR3: CASSLPPSGVSNQPQHF

V: TRBV5-1
size: many
CDR3: CASSPGGRGQETQYF

V: TRBV18
size: .
CDR3: CASSLKGPPSDTEAFF

V: TRBV11-2
size: .
CDR3: CASNPGLGGEQYF

V: TRBV24-1
size: few
CDR3: CATRDSGDEQFF

V: TRBV7-2
size: many
CDR3: CASTPFSTVTFSEQYF

V: TRBV7-2
size: few
CDR3: CASSSRRGEWYEQYF

V: TRBV6-5
size: many
CDR3: CASNQLNRGTDTQYF

V: TRBV14
size: .
CDR3: CASSQDLTSWYLETQYF

V: TRBV29-1
size: few
CDR3: CSVLPVLVGDEQYF

V: TRBV29-1
size: .
CDR3: CSGRDRFFSYNEQFF

V: TRBV6-1
size: few
CDR3: CASKPSGEPYEQYF

V: TRBV20-1
size: .
CDR3: CSASHTGMNTEAFF

V: TRBV11-2
size: once
CDR3: CASSKPFPHLMLLSDTQYF

V: TRBV7-8
size: .
CDR3: CASSLDAFPTPQHF

V: TRBV4-2
size: .
CDR3: CASSLYLNRDEQYF

V: TRBV11-2
size: few
CDR3: CASSRGLAVDTQYF

V: TRBV28
size: .
CDR3: CASSSPAANTEAFF

V: TRBV28
size: few
CDR3: CATISGNTIYF

V: TRBV7-9
size: .
CDR3: CASSPQAGPYEQYF

V: TRBV12-3/TRBV12-4
size: few
CDR3: CASSPGQGVYSNQPQHF

V: TRBV12-3/TRBV12-4
size: .
CDR3: CASSFSGLNEQFF

V: TRBV27
size: .
CDR3: CASSLWGGYTGELFF

V: TRBV24-1
size: .
CDR3: CATSGTGYTGELFF

V: TRBV27
size: many
CDR3: CASSPTGGSSYEQYF

V: TRBV6-2/TRBV6-3
size: few
CDR3: CASSYTPVLAGTPYEQYF

V: TRBV18
size: many
CDR3: CASSLGAGSGNTIYF

V: TRBV30
size: .
CDR3: CACRQETQYF

V: TRBV6-1
size: many
CDR3: CASSSLDREATEAFF

V: TRBV4-2
size: many
CDR3: CASSQDRLRQVDQPQHF